One sample yielded the 25 T cell receptor beta chains listed below, sequenced in a study of OX40 agonist ivuxolimab in advanced cancers. Here immunoSEQ multiplex PCR was the method, and the copy in TCRdb shows in-frame clones only, minus some. The data contain around 80,000 clones, around 87% of them singletons. The sample in question was CD4+ or CD8+ T cells sorted from blood, obtained in a trial of the OX40 agonist ivuxolimab. All receptors come from an adult with an advanced solid tumor such as melanoma, head and neck, liver or kidney cancer.

This clone was counted a few times. The CDR3 nucleotides are TGTGCCTCAGGGACTAGCACCTACAATGAGCAGTTCTTC. It is translated as CASGTSTYNEQFF. This sequence joins TRBV10-3 and TRBJ2-1, with 9 bases that match TRBD2. The junction had 4 bases not matched to a gene; V was cut back by 11 bases and J by 2 bases. CDR1 is ENHRY, CDR2 SYGVKD, per germline. CDR3 length equals 13 residues.

For this clone: Other DNA sequences in this sample translate to the same CDR3. The rearrangement uses TRBV11-3 and TRBJ2-2; 7 bases map to TRBD2. V dropped 1 base and J dropped 2; count of bases not matched to a gene: 4. The CDR3 spans 16 residues. Germline V gene data show CDR1 as SGHNT and CDR2 as YENEEA. CDR3 bases: TGTGCCAGCAGCTTAGGGGGACTAAGAAACACCGGGGAGCTGTTTTTT. Translated: CASSLGGLRNTGELFF.

The V gene is TRBV5-1, the J gene TRBJ2-6; a weak D match, TRBD1 (6 bases). Looked up from germline, CDR1 is SGHRS and CDR2 is YFSETQ. There are 15 residues in the CDR3. V was cut by 2 bases and J by 2 bases, with 8 bases left in between. The CDR3 protein is CASSFSGAGANVLTF. CDR3 in DNA: TGCGCCAGCAGCTTTTCAGGGGCTGGGGCCAACGTCCTGACTTTC.

The chain joins TRBV5-1 to TRBJ2-5, with 8 bases identical to TRBD2. Germline CDR1 SGHRS, CDR2 YFSETQ. The CDR3 spans 13 residues. V lost 8 bases, J lost 1 base, and 4 bases stayed unmatched. CDR3 region: CASTSGGQETQYF. In DNA, the CDR3 is TGCGCCAGTACTAGCGGTGGCCAAGAGACCCAGTACTTC.

J is TRBJ2-1 and V is TRBV5-3, with D uncertain. TRBV5-3 is classed as an ORF, of uncertain function. This CDR3 comprises 12 residues. Trimming pared 5 bases from V and 9 bases from J, leaving 12 bases between. CDR3 DNA sequence: TGTGCCAGAAGACACCCCCCCGGTGAGCAGTTCTTC. This sequence encodes CARRHPPGEQFF.

The rearrangement links TRBV5-1 to TRBJ2-7; 10 nucleotides align to TRBD1. CDR3 size: 15 residues. The germline CDR1 and CDR2 sequences are SGHRS and YFSETQ. Trimming at V came to 1 base and at J to 6 bases, leaving 7 bases not matched to a gene. CDR3 DNA: TGCGCCAGCAGCTTGACGGACAGGGGGTGGGGCGAGCAGTACTTC. Protein: CASSLTDRGWGEQYF.

The chain uses TRBV5-4 and TRBJ2-7, with D perhaps assigned TRBD1 or TRBD2 (5 bases each). V was shortened by 4 bases and J by 3 bases, with 11 bases between the two germline ends. The CDR3 spans 13 residues. The germline gives CDR1 SGHNT, CDR2 YYREEE (reference sequence). The CDR3 reads CASSRDTGYEQYF. The DNA for the CDR3 is TGTGCCAGCAGCCGGGATACAGGCTACGAGCAGTACTTC.

The chain carries TRBV5-6 and TRBJ2-3; D might be TRBD2 (7 bases). This CDR3 contains 15 residues. Trimming removed 5 bases at V and 11 bases at J, with 24 bases between. Germline CDR1 and CDR2: SGHDT and YYEEEE. For the CDR3, the DNA is TGTGCCAGCAGTTGGGGGGGCCAGTCACAGATGGGGCAGTATTTT. This sequence encodes CASSWGGQSQMGQYF. Using reference TRBV5-6 and TRBJ2-3 for the parts outside the CDR3, the full variable domain is DAGVTQSPTHLIKTRGQQVTLRCSPKSGHDTVSWYQQALGQGPQFIFQYYEEEERQRGNFPDRFSGHQFPNYSSELNVNALLLGDSALYLCASSWGGQSQMGQYFGPGTRLTVL.

This chain joins TRBV27 and TRBJ1-6, with 10 bases that match TRBD1. Germline V lookup: CDR1 MNHEY, CDR2 SMNVEV (reference sequence). Trimming cost V 5 bases and J 2 bases; bases outside gene matches: 3. The CDR3 has 16 amino acids. In nucleotides, the CDR3 is TGTGCCAGCAGTCTGACAGGGGGCGCCTATAATTCACCCCTCCACTTT. This sequence encodes CASSLTGGAYNSPLHF.

This chain joins TRBV19 and TRBJ1-1, with a weak D call TRBD1 (6 bases). The CDR3 is made up of 16 amino acids. Germline V CDR1 and CDR2: LNHDA, SQIVND (reference sequence). V was clipped by 7 bases and J by 2 bases, with 20 bases between them. The DNA for the CDR3 is TGTGCCAGTACGTCTAGGGGGACGTGGGAAAACACTGAAGCTTTCTTT. It translates to CASTSRGTWENTEAFF.

V is TRBV6-1 and J is TRBJ1-2; 8 positions agree with TRBD1. This CDR3 contains 14 residues. The germline gives CDR1 MNHNS, CDR2 SASEGT. The trim removed 8 bases at V and 3 bases at J, leaving 8 bases unmatched. The CDR3 reads CASEDRGRDYGYTF. CDR3 in DNA: TGTGCCAGCGAAGACAGGGGAAGAGACTATGGCTACACCTTC.

The chain links TRBV19 to TRBJ2-7; 9 bases align to TRBD1. V was pared by 6 bases and J by 1 base, with 7 bases of the junction left unmatched. The germline CDR1 and CDR2 sequences are LNHDA and SQIVND (reference sequence). CDR3 length equals 15 residues. The CDR3 spells CASSRQTGGSYEQYF. CDR3 DNA: TGTGCCAGTAGCAGGCAGACAGGGGGTTCCTACGAGCAGTACTTC. Full variable domain (remainder filled in from reference TRBV19 and TRBJ2-7): DGGITQSPKYLFRKEGQNVTLSCEQNLNHDAMYWYRQDPGQGLRLIYYSQIVNDFQKGDIAEGYSVSREKKESFPLTVTSAQKNPTAFYLCASSRQTGGSYEQYFGPGTRLTVT.

This chain links TRBV7-9 with TRBJ1-1; maybe TRBD1 (6 bases). Trimming pared 4 bases from V and 4 bases from J, leaving 13 bases between. Germline CDR1 SEHNR, CDR2 FQNEAQ (reference sequence). The CDR3 length is 14 residues. Here the CDR3 reads CASSSSSGVTEAFF. DNA of the CDR3: TGTGCCAGCAGCTCAAGTTCAGGGGTCACTGAAGCTTTCTTT.

J is TRBJ1-2 and V is TRBV18; TRBD1 agrees at 8 bases. The CDR3 loop spans 15 amino acids. V lost 3 bases, J lost 4 bases, and 7 bases stayed unmatched. Germline V gene sequence: CDR1 KGHSH, CDR2 LQKENI. This CDR3 is CASSPTQGVGYGYTF. CDR3 nucleotides: TGTGCCAGCTCACCGACACAGGGGGTAGGCTATGGCTACACCTTC.

This chain uses TRBV11-3 with TRBJ2-2, with 12 bases lining up with TRBD1. Germline-derived CDR1 and CDR2 are SGHNT and YENEEA. V shed 5 bases and J 6 bases; nucleotides not matched to a gene: 4. There are 15 residues in the CDR3. The CDR3 coding sequence is TGTGCCAGCAGCACGGGACAGGGGGCCGCCGGGGAGCTGTTTTTT. It codes for CASSTGQGAAGELFF.

J is TRBJ2-7 and V is TRBV7-2, with TRBD1 matching 9 bases. Germline values: CDR1 SGHTA, CDR2 FQGNSA. The CDR3 runs to 17 residues. V shed 2 bases and J 3 bases; nucleotides not matched to a gene: 11. DNA for the CDR3: TGTGCCAGCAGCTTAAGCTTAAGTATGGGACAGGGCTACGAGCAGTACTTC. Its protein product is CASSLSLSMGQGYEQYF.

This clone was recorded only once. V gene TRBV5-6 combines with J gene TRBJ2-2; TRBD1 agrees at 7 bases. Looked up from germline, CDR1 is SGHDT and CDR2 is YYEEEE. This CDR3 is 13 amino acids long. V was pared by 3 bases and J by 6 bases, with 2 bases of the junction left unmatched. CDR3 region: CASSWTGAGELFF. In DNA, the CDR3 is TGTGCCAGCAGCTGGACAGGAGCCGGGGAGCTGTTTTTT.

J is TRBJ2-1 and V is TRBV18; 14 bases line up with TRBD2. This CDR3 is 15 amino acids long. J was trimmed by 8 bases and V by 6 bases; bases with no gene match: 6. Looked up from germline, CDR1 is KGHSH and CDR2 is LQKENI. CDR3 loop: CASSSGTSGSYEQFF. CDR3 in DNA: TGTGCCAGCTCTTCCGGGACTAGCGGGAGTTATGAGCAGTTCTTC. Looking up the rest from reference TRBV18 and TRBJ2-1 gives the full variable domain: NAGVMQNPRHLVRRRGQEARLRCSPMKGHSHVYWYRQLPEEGLKFMVYLQKENIIDESGMPKERFSAEFPKEGPSILRIQQVVRGDSAAYFCASSSGTSGSYEQFFGPGTRLTVL.

V usage is TRBV5-4 and J usage is TRBJ2-5; the D is unclear. This CDR3 comprises 12 residues. The germline V and J ends were trimmed by 4 bases and 5 bases, with 9 bases remaining between them. Per the germline V gene, CDR1 is SGHNT and CDR2 is YYREEE (reference sequence). Here the CDR3 reads CASSLGRETQYF. Here the CDR3 DNA reads TGTGCCAGCAGCCTGGGCCGGGAGACCCAGTACTTC.

This clone was seen a single time. This chain uses TRBV19 with TRBJ2-1; TRBD2 matches 14 bases. There are 14 residues in the CDR3. V dropped 9 bases and J dropped 7; count of bases not matched to a gene: 5. Germline CDR1 and CDR2: LNHDA and SQIVND (reference sequence). The chain's CDR3 is CASGTSGSLNEQFF. In DNA form, the CDR3 reads TGTGCCAGCGGGACTAGCGGGAGTCTGAATGAGCAGTTCTTC.

The chain joins TRBV6-5 to TRBJ1-1, with D possibly matching TRBD1 (6 bases). Germline lookup yields CDR1 MNHEY and CDR2 SVGAGI. Trimming pared 4 bases from V and 0 bases from J, leaving 15 bases between. The CDR3 covers 16 residues. DNA for the CDR3: TGTGCCAGCAGTTTTAGTGACAGGCGCCTGAACACTGAAGCTTTCTTT. Translating it yields CASSFSDRRLNTEAFF.

The rearrangement uses TRBV7-8 and TRBJ1-1; D may be TRBD1 (5 bases). The CDR3 has 15 amino acids. The V and J ends lost 6 bases and 4 bases respectively, with 18 bases between them. From germline, CDR1 is SGHVS and CDR2 FQNEAQ. CDR3 coding DNA: TGTGCCAGCAGTTGGAAAGGAGGAGGGACCACTGAAGCTTTCTTT. Translated, it gives CASSWKGGGTTEAFF.

This rearrangement joins TRBV11-2 to TRBJ2-4; tentative D call: TRBD2 (5 bases). CDR1 SGHAT and CDR2 FQNNGV come from the germline V gene. V was clipped by 1 base and J by 3 bases, with 7 bases between them. CDR3 size: 14 residues. CDR3 DNA: TGTGCCAGCAGCTTAGTCGCGGGCAAAAACATTCAGTACTTC. Translating gives CASSLVAGKNIQYF. Complete variable domain (other parts from reference TRBV11-2 and TRBJ2-4): EAGVAQSPRYKIIEKRQSVAFWCNPISGHATLYWYQQILGQGPKLLIQFQNNGVVDDSQLPKDRFSAERLKGVDSTLKIQPAKLEDSAVYLCASSLVAGKNIQYFGAGTRLSVL.

The rearrangement joins TRBV7-9 to TRBJ2-5; 14 bases line up with TRBD2. V lost 8 bases and J lost 1; bases outside the gene matches: 9. Germline V gene lookup returns CDR1 SEHNR and CDR2 FQNEAQ (reference sequence). This CDR3 is built from 17 residues. CDR3 residues: CASLRLAGGRGQETQYF. The CDR3 DNA reads TGTGCCAGCCTTCGACTAGCGGGAGGGAGGGGCCAAGAGACCCAGTACTTC.

V is TRBV12-5 and J is TRBJ2-5; D not resolved. Trimming removed 0 bases from V and 1 base from J, with 3 bases in between. The CDR3 consists of 13 residues. The germline V gene has CDR1 LGHNT and CDR2 FRNRAP. CDR3 DNA: TGTGCTAGTGGTTTGGTGGGCCAAGAGACCCAGTACTTC. This gives the protein CASGLVGQETQYF.